This T cell receptor beta chain was found in a study of CD8 T cells in ankylosing spondylitis. Findings and caveats of the study: It appeared that ankylosing spondylitis blood was characterized by a TCR beta motif of seven or eight highly homologous variants. Earlier literature documents some of the motif variants in reactive arthritis synovial fluid and blood. Significant enrichment of disease-linked clones was reported in matched ankylosing spondylitis synovial fluid.

Quantitative barcoded 5'-RACE was used to prepare TCR beta libraries. TCRdb processed the 5' RACE reads anew with MiXCR; each CDR3 protein has one entry. Of 400,000 to 450,000 distinct CDR3 sequences listed, roughly 15% were seen once; the top ten hold about 0.94%. This clonotype was seen many times. Its antigen remains unknown. Trimming pared 2 bases from V and 1 base from J, leaving 4 bases between. The CDR3 runs 13 residues. The germline V gene has CDR1 ENHRY and CDR2 SYGVKD. The V and J genes are TRBV10-3 and TRBJ2-3; unclear D gene. Input material: blood, either unsorted or a sorted T cell fraction (not recorded which). This clonotype was sampled from a male donor with ankylosing spondylitis. CDR3 sequence reads: CAISEAGTDTQYF. CDR3 coding DNA: TGTGCCATCAGTGAGGCGGGCACAGATACGCAGTATTTT.